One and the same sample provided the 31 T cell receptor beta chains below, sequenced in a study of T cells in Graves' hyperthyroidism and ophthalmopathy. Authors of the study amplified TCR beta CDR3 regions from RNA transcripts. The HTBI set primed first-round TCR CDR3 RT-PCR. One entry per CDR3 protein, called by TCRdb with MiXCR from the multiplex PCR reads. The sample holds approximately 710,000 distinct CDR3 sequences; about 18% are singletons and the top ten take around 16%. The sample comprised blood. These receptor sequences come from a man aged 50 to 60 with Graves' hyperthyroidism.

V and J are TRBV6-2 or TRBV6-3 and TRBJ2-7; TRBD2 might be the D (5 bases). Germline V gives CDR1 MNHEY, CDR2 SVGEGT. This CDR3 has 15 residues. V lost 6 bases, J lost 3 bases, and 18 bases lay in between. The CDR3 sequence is CASRSARVGLYEQYF. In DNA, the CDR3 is TGTGCCAGCAGGAGCGCGAGGGTTGGTCTCTACGAGCAGTACTTC.

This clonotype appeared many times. The CDR3 bases are TGCAGTGCTAGAGTAGTGGGAGTCAGGTACAATGAGCAGTTCTTC. Protein product: CSARVVGVRYNEQFF. The chain has TRBV20-1 and TRBJ2-1, with D possibly TRBD2 on 5 matching bases. V lost 1 base and J 4 bases, leaving 14 bases between the germline ends. Germline values: CDR1 DFQATT, CDR2 SNEGSKA (reference sequence). This CDR3 is 15 amino acids long.

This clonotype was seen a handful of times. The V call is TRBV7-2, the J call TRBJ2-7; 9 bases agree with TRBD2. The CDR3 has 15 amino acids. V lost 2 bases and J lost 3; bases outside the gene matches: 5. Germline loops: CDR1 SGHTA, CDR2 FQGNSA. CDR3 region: CASSLQAGGFYEQYF. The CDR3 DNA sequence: TGTGCCAGCAGCTTACAAGCGGGAGGATTCTACGAGCAGTACTTC.

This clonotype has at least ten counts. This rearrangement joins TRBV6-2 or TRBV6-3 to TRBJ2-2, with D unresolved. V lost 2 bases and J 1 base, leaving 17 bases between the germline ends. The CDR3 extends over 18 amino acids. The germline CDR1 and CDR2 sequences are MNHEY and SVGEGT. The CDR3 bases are TGTGCCAGCAGTTACCCTCACGCCTTGACAAAGAACACCGGGGAGCTGTTTTTT. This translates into CASSYPHALTKNTGELFF.

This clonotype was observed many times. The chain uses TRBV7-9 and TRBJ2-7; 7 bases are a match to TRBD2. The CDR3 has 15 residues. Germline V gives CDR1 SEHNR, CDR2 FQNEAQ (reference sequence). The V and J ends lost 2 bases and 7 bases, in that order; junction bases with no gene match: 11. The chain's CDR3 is CASSLSSGALGEQYF. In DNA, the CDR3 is TGTGCCAGCAGCTTATCTAGCGGAGCCCTAGGTGAGCAGTACTTC.

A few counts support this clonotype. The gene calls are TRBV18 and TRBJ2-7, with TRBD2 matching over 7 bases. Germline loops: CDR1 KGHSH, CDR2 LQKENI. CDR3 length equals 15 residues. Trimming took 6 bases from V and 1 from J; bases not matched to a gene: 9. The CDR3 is CASSSTSASSYEQYF. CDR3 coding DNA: TGTGCCAGCTCGTCTACTAGCGCCAGTTCCTACGAGCAGTACTTC.

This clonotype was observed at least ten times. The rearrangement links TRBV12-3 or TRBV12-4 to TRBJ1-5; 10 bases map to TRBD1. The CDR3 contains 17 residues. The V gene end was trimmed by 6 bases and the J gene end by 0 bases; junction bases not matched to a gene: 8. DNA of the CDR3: TGTGCCAGCAGCCCCGGGACAGGGGACTATAGCAATCAGCCCCAGCATTTT. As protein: CASSPGTGDYSNQPQHF.

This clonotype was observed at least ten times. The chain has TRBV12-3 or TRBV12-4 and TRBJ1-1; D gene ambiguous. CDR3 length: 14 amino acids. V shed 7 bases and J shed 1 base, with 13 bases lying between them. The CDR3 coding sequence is TGTGCCAGCACCGCCGTGTGGGGGAACACTGAAGCTTTCTTT. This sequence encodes CASTAVWGNTEAFF.

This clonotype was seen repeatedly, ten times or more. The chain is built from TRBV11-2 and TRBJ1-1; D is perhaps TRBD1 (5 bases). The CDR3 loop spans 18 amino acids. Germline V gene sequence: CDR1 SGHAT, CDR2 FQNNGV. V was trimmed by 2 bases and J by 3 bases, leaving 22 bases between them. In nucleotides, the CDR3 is TGTGCCAGCAGCTTACCTCTTGGGGGGTGGAGAGGGGACACTGAAGCTTTCTTT. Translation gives CASSLPLGGWRGDTEAFF.

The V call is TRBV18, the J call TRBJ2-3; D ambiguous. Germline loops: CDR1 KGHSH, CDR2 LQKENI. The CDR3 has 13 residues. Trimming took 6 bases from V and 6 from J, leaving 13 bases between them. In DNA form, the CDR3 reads TGTGCCAGCTCCCCCGGAGCATCCGATACGCAGTATTTT. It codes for CASSPGASDTQYF.

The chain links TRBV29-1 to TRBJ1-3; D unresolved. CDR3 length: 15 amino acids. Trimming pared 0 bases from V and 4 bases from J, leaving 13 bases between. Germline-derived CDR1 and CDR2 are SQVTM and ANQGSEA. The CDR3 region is CSVEETAGVGNTIYF. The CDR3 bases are TGCAGCGTTGAAGAGACCGCGGGAGTCGGAAACACCATATATTTT.

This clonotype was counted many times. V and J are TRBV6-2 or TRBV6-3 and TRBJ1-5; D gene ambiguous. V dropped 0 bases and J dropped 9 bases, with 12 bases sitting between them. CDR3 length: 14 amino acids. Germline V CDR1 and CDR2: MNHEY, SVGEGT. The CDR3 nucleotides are TGTGCCAGCAGTTACTCTCAGGCCAGCGGGCCCCAGCATTTT. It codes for CASSYSQASGPQHF.

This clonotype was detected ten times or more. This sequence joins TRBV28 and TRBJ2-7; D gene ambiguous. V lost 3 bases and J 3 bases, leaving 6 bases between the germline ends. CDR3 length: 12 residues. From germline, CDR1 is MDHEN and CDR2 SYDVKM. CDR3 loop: CASSFNLYEQYF. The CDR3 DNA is TGTGCCAGCAGTTTTAATCTCTACGAGCAGTACTTC.

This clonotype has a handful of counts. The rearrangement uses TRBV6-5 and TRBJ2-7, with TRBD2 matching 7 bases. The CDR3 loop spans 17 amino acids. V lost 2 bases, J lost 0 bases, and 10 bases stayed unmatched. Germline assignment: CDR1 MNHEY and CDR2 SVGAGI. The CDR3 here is CASSYPETGLPSYEQYF. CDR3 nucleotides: TGTGCCAGCAGTTACCCGGAAACGGGACTACCCTCCTACGAGCAGTACTTC.

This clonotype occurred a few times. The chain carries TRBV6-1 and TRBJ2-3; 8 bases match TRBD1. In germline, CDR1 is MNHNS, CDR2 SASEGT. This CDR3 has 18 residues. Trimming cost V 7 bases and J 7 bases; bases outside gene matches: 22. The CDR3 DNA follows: TGTGCCAGCACCACCTCCGGGACAGGCCTTATACGAGCGAATACGCAGTATTTT. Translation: CASTTSGTGLIRANTQYF.

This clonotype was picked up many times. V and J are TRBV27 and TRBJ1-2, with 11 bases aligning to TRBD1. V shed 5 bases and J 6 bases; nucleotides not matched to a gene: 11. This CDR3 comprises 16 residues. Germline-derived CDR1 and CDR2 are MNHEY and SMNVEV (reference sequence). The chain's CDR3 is CASSPQRDRGLDGYTF. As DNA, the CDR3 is TGTGCCAGCAGTCCACAACGGGACAGGGGGTTGGATGGCTACACCTTC.

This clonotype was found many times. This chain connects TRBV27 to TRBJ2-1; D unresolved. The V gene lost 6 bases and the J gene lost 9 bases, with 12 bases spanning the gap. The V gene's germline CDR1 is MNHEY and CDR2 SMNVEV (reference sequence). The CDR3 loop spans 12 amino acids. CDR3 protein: CASSHRVSEQFF. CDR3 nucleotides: TGTGCCAGCAGCCACCGGGTGAGTGAGCAGTTCTTC.

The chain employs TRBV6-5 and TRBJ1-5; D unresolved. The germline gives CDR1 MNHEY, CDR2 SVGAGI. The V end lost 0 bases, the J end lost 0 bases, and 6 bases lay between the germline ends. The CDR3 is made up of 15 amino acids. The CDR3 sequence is CASSYSMSSNQPQHF. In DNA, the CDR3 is TGTGCCAGCAGTTACTCGATGAGTAGCAATCAGCCCCAGCATTTT.

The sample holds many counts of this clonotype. As DNA, the CDR3 is TGTGCCGGAGGGACGGTGAACACTGAAGCTTTCTTT. This gives the protein CAGGTVNTEAFF. The chain employs TRBV2 and TRBJ1-1, with D maybe TRBD1 (5 bases). The CDR3 totals 12 residues. Germline CDR1 SNHLY, CDR2 FYNNEI. Trimming took off 11 bases at V and 0 bases at J, with 10 bases between the two ends.

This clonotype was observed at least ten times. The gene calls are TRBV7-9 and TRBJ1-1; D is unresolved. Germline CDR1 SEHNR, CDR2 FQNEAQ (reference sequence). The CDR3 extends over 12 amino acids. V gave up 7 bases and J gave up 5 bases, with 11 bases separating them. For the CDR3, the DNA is TGTGCCAGCAAGAGGGTGGAGACTGAAGCTTTCTTT. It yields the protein CASKRVETEAFF.

The DNA of the CDR3 is TGTGCCATCTCAGGCAGTTTGATCACTAATGAAAAACTGTTTTTT. This gives the protein CAISGSLITNEKLFF. This chain links TRBV6-1 with TRBJ1-4; D unresolved. The CDR3 extends over 15 amino acids. Germline V gene sequence: CDR1 MNHNS, CDR2 SASEGT. Trimming shortened V by 10 bases and J by 2 bases, and 17 bases separated the two germline ends.

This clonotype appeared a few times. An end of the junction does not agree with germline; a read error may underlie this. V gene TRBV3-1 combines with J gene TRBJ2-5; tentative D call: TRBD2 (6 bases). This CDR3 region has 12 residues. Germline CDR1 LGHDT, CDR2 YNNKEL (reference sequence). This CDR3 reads CASSQTGGLLHF. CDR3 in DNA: TGTGCCAGCAGCCAAACCGGGGGACTCCTTCACTTC.

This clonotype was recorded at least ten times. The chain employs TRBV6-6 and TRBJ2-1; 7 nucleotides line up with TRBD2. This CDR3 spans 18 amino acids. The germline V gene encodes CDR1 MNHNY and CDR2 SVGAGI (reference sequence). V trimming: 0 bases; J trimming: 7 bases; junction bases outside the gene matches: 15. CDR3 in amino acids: CASSYSYLFAGEGNEQFF. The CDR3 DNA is TGTGCCAGCAGTTACTCATACCTCTTTGCGGGAGAGGGTAATGAGCAGTTCTTC.

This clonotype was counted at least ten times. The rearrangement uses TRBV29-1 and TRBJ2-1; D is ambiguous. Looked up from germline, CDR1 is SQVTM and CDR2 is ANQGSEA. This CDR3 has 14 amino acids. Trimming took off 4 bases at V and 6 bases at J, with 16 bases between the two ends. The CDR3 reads CSVAFTLGPNEQFF. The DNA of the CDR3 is TGCAGCGTTGCTTTCACCCTCGGACCCAATGAGCAGTTCTTC.

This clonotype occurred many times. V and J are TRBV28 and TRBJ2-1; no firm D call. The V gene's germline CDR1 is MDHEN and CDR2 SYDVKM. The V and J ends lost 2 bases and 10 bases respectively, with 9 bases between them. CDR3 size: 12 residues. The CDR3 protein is CASSLSEAEQFF. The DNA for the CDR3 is TGTGCCAGCAGTTTAAGTGAAGCAGAGCAGTTCTTC.

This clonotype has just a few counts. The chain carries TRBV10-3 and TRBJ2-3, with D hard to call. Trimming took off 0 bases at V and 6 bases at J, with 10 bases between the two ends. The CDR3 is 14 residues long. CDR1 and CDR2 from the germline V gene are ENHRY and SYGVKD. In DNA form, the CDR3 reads TGTGCCATCAGTGAGTCCGTGATCCGCGATACGCAGTATTTT. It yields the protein CAISESVIRDTQYF.

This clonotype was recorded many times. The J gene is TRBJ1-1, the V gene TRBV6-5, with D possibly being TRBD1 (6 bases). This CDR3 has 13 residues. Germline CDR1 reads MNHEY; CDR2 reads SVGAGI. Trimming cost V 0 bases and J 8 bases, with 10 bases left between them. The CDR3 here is CASSYSPGDEAFF. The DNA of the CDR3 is TGTGCCAGCAGTTACTCGCCAGGGGACGAAGCTTTCTTT.

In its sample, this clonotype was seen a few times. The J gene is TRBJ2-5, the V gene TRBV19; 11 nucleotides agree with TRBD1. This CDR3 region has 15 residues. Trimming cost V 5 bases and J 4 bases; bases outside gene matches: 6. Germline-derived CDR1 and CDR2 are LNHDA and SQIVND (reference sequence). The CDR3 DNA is TGTGCCAGTAGTCTCTCCGGGACAGGGGGAGAGACCCAGTACTTC. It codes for CASSLSGTGGETQYF.

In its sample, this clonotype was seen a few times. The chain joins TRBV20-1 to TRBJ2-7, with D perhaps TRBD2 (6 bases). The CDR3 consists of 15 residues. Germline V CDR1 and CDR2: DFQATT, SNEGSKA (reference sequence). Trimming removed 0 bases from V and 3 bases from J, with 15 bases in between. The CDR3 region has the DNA TGCAGTGCTAGAGATCGTGGGGGGTCCCACTACGAGCAGTACTTC. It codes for CSARDRGGSHYEQYF.

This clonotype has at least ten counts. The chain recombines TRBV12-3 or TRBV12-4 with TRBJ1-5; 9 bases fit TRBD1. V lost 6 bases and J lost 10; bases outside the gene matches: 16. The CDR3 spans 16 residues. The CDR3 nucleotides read TGTGCCAGCAGCCTGGACAGGGGTTCCTTAAAAGACCCCCAGCATTTT. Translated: CASSLDRGSLKDPQHF.

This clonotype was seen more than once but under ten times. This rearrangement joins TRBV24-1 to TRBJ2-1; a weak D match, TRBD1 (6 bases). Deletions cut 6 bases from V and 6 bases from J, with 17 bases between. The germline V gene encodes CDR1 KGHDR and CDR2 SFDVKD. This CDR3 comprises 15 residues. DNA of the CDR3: TGTGCCACCAGTCGCTTAGGGGGAGTGGTCAATGAGCAGTTCTTC. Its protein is CATSRLGGVVNEQFF.